This TCR beta chain appears in the sequencing data of a study of cytomegalovirus exposure and HLA in healthy donors. The PCR made use of 60 Vbeta and 13 Jbeta primers. Assay used: immunoSEQ multiplex PCR; TCRdb lists only in-frame clones, some missing. The sample contains around 100,000 clones, roughly 72% of which appear only once. This clone was seen only once. Its antigen is still unknown. Germline V lookup: CDR1 MRHNA, CDR2 SNTAGT. The germline V and J ends were trimmed by 0 bases and 0 bases, with 15 bases remaining between them. This CDR3 has 17 amino acids. Study-wide points: In an earlier analysis, most TCR beta V segments were productive about 87% or about 30% of the time. Among TCR beta chains, those listed as cytomegalovirus-associated numbered fewer than 200.

The V gene is TRBV6-4, the J gene TRBJ2-7; TRBD2 is a possible D gene (5 bases). Sequencing input: PBMCs. This TCR derives from a woman aged 18-35 years in good health and CMV-seropositive. The CDR3 sequence: CASSDSIIASSSYEQYF. Here the CDR3 DNA reads TGTGCCAGCAGTGACTCGATCATAGCGTCGAGCTCCTACGAGCAGTACTTC.